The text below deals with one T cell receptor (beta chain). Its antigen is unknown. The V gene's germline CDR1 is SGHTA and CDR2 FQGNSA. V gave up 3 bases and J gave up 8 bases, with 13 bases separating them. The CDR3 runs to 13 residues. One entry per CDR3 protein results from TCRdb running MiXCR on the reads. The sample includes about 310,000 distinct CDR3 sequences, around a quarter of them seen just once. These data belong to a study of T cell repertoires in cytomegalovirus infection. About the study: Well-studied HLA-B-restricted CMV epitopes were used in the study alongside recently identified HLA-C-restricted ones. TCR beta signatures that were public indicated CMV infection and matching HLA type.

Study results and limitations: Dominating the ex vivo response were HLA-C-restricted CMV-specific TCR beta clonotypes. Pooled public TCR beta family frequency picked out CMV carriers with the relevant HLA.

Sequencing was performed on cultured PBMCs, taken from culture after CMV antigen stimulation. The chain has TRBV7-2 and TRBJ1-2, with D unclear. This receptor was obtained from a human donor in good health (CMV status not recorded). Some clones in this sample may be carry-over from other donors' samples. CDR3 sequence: CASSFSGSGGYTF. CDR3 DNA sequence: TGTGCCAGCAGCTTCTCCGGGAGCGGGGGCTACACCTTC.